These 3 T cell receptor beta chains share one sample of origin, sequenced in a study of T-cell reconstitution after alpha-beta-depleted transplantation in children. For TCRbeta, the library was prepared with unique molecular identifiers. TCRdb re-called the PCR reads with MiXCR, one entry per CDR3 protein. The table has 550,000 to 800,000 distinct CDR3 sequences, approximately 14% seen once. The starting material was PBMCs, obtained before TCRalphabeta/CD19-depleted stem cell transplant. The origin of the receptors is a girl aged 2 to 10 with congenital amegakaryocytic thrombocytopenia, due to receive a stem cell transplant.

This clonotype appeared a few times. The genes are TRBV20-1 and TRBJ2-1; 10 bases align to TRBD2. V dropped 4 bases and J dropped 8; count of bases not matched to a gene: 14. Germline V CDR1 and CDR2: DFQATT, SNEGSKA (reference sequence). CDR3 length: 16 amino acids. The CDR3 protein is CSATHGASGRNDEQFF. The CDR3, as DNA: TGCAGTGCTACTCACGGGGCTAGCGGGAGAAACGATGAGCAGTTCTTC.

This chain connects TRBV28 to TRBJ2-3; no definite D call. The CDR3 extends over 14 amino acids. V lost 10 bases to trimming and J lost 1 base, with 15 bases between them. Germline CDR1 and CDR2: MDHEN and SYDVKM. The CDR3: CATTPALGTDTQYF. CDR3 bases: TGTGCCACCACCCCAGCTTTAGGCACAGATACGCAGTATTTT.

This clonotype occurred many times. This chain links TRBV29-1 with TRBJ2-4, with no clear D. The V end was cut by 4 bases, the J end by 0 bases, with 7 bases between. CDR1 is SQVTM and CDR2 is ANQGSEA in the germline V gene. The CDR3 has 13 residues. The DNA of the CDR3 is TGCAGCGTTGCTCCAGGAGCCAAAAACATTCAGTACTTC. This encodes CSVAPGAKNIQYF.